The 9 T cell receptor beta chains listed next were all sequenced from one sample in a study of CD8+ T cells in alopecia areata. Alopecia areata patients provided lesional scalp punch biopsies and peripheral blood, both collected for the study. Sequencing templates came from extracted RNA that was reverse transcribed into cDNA. The protocol was immunoSEQ multiplex PCR, while the TCRdb copy is restricted to in-frame clones and leaves out a portion. Found here are 20,000 or so clones, about 59% of them singletons; the top ten hold 6.1%. Sequencing was performed on skin, taken at week 0. These receptor sequences come from a human donor with alopecia areata.

This chain joins TRBV7-2 and TRBJ2-5, with D maybe TRBD2 (6 bases). The CDR3 covers 15 residues. Trimming removed 0 bases from V and 2 bases from J, with 10 bases in between. Germline CDR1 SGHTA, CDR2 FQGNSA. The CDR3 nucleotides read TGTGCCAGCAGCTTAGCGGGGGGTCATCAAGAGACCCAGTACTTC. Translated: CASSLAGGHQETQYF.

To note about this clone: The junction departs from the called germline gene at one end, perhaps through a read error. J is TRBJ2-1 and V is TRBV7-2, with 13 bases aligning to TRBD2. The CDR3 consists of 16 residues. Germline CDR1 SGHTA, CDR2 FQGNSA. CDR3 DNA sequence: TGTGCCGGCAGCAAACTAGCGGGGGGGCCCTACAATGAGCAGTTCTTC. Amino acids: CAGSKLAGGPYNEQFF.

This clone was observed a few times. J is TRBJ1-3 and V is TRBV6-5; perhaps TRBD1 as D (5 bases). The CDR3 runs to 15 residues. Trimming stripped 0 bases from V and 4 bases from J, with 10 bases between. Germline V gene data show CDR1 as MNHEY and CDR2 as SVGAGI. The CDR3 here is CASSYSRGTGNTIYF. CDR3 coding DNA: TGTGCCAGCAGTTACTCGCGAGGGACCGGAAACACCATATATTTT.

This clone was observed a single time. J is TRBJ2-2 and V is TRBV6-5; possible D gene TRBD2, 6 bases. This CDR3 comprises 14 residues. Germline CDR1 MNHEY, CDR2 SVGAGI. Trimming pared 6 bases from V and 3 bases from J, leaving 11 bases between. In nucleotides, the CDR3 is TGTGCCAGCAGCGGGGGTGGGGACACCGGGGAGCTGTTTTTT. This codes for CASSGGGDTGELFF.

J is TRBJ1-3 and V is TRBV19; D is unclear. V shed 3 bases and J shed 4 bases, with 4 bases lying between them. The V gene's germline CDR1 is LNHDA and CDR2 SQIVND (reference sequence). The CDR3 has 12 amino acids. The CDR3 bases are TGTGCCAGTAGTATCGGCGGAAACACCATATATTTT. Translated: CASSIGGNTIYF.

The V call is TRBV6-5, the J call TRBJ1-2; D is perhaps TRBD1 (6 bases). Trimming pared 2 bases from V and 6 bases from J, leaving 13 bases between. The CDR3 sequence is 14 residues long. The germline CDR1 and CDR2 sequences are MNHEY and SVGAGI. The CDR3 spells CASSYQGGRDGYTF. CDR3 DNA sequence: TGTGCCAGCAGTTACCAAGGGGGTCGGGATGGCTACACCTTC.

The rearrangement uses TRBV2 and TRBJ2-3; D gene ambiguous. This CDR3 has 12 residues. Germline CDR1 SNHLY, CDR2 FYNNEI. V was pared by 2 bases and J by 4 bases, with 4 bases between. CDR3 coding DNA: TGTGCCAGCAGTGAATGGGCAGATACGCAGTATTTT. Translated, it gives CASSEWADTQYF.

This chain uses TRBV29-1 with TRBJ2-5, with a tentative D call TRBD2 (5 bases). This CDR3 has 13 residues. Germline CDR1 SQVTM, CDR2 ANQGSEA. The V gene lost 4 bases and the J gene lost 7 bases, with 16 bases spanning the gap. DNA for the CDR3: TGCAGCGTTGGGAAGGAAGCTAGCTGGACCCAGTACTTC. The encoded protein is CSVGKEASWTQYF.

This sequence joins TRBV5-4 and TRBJ2-2; 12 positions agree with TRBD2. This CDR3 region has 15 residues. With 4 bases clipped from V and 9 bases from J, the junction kept 7 bases outside the gene matches. Germline CDR1 and CDR2: SGHNT and YYREEE (reference sequence). CDR3 nucleotide sequence: TGTGCCAGCAGCCAACGACTAGCGGGGGCCCGGGAGCTGTTTTTT. Its protein product is CASSQRLAGARELFF.